Below, 16 T cell receptor beta chains from the same sample are listed, as sequenced in a study of shared clonotypes between healthy human individuals (dated by TCRdb to the early 2020s). The library was obtained by the immunoSEQ multiplex PCR assay. The source is immuneACCESS, and TCRdb retained only in-frame sequences with V and J called. Part of the clones is not carried over; for the studies checked, unresolved V genes explain less than half of this, and the remainder is unexplained. A total of about 1,500,000 clones appear in this sample, 95% to 97% of them only once. The top ten clones comprise approximately 1.1% of the sample. Sequencing was performed on naive CD4+ T cells sorted from blood. The cell subset or site label of this sample denotes: CD45RA+ positively selected. These receptors were collected from a man aged 30-40 years in good health.

The CDR3 here is CASSEQREGTGELFF. The CDR3 nucleotides read TGTGCCAGCAGTGAACAGCGGGAGGGGACCGGGGAGCTGTTTTTT. The V call is TRBV2, the J call TRBJ2-2; 10 positions match TRBD2. Germline V CDR1 and CDR2: SNHLY, FYNNEI. There are 15 residues in the CDR3. V lost 2 bases, J lost 5 bases, and 2 bases stayed unmatched.

The chain couples TRBV2 to TRBJ2-5, with D possibly matching TRBD2 (6 bases). The CDR3 has 14 amino acids. Germline V CDR1 and CDR2: SNHLY, FYNNEI. Trimming stripped 6 bases from V and 2 bases from J, with 13 bases between. The CDR3 here is CASSLPGLQETQYF. The CDR3 DNA is TGTGCCAGCAGCCTCCCGGGACTGCAAGAGACCCAGTACTTC.

The chain uses TRBV4-3 and TRBJ1-1; D ambiguous. This CDR3 contains 16 residues. V was shortened by 1 base and J by 4 bases, with 16 bases between the two germline ends. Per the germline V gene, CDR1 is LGHNA and CDR2 is YSLEER. The CDR3: CASSQGFSEAGTEAFF. The CDR3 DNA is TGCGCCAGCAGCCAAGGGTTTTCAGAGGCAGGCACTGAAGCTTTCTTT.

This sequence joins TRBV29-1 and TRBJ2-5, with TRBD2 matching 10 bases. CDR3 length: 14 amino acids. Germline-derived CDR1 and CDR2 are SQVTM and ANQGSEA. With 6 bases clipped from V and 5 bases from J, the junction kept 9 bases outside the gene matches. The CDR3 spells CSVQGLADRETQYF. In DNA form, the CDR3 reads TGCAGCGTACAAGGACTAGCGGACAGGGAGACCCAGTACTTC.

This sequence joins TRBV29-1 and TRBJ1-4; D ambiguous. This CDR3 is built from 13 residues. V was cut by 2 bases and J by 4 bases, with 8 bases left in between. Germline CDR1 and CDR2: SQVTM and ANQGSEA. The CDR3 loop is CSVETRLNEKLFF. The CDR3 DNA follows: TGCAGCGTTGAAACACGGCTTAATGAAAAACTGTTTTTT.

The V and J genes are TRBV6-6 and TRBJ1-1; no reliable D call. Germline CDR1 MNHNY, CDR2 SVGAGI (reference sequence). The CDR3 is 13 amino acids. V shed 6 bases and J shed 0 bases, with 8 bases lying between them. The DNA of the CDR3 is TGTGCCAGCAGCGGGCAGATGAACACTGAAGCTTTCTTT. Translating gives CASSGQMNTEAFF.

The CDR3 bases are TGCAGTGCTGCCGGGTCGAACGAGCAGTACTTC. Protein: CSAAGSNEQYF. The chain links TRBV20-1 to TRBJ2-7; D is uncertain. Germline-derived CDR1 and CDR2 are DFQATT and SNEGSKA (reference sequence). The CDR3 runs 11 residues. V was pared by 5 bases and J by 5 bases, with 10 bases between.

The V call is TRBV29-1, the J call TRBJ1-1; no firm D call. The length of the CDR3 is 11 residues. Germline CDR1 and CDR2: SQVTM and ANQGSEA. V shed 3 bases and J shed 5 bases, with 7 bases lying between them. In DNA form, the CDR3 reads TGCAGCGTTGAGAGGTCAACTGAAGCTTTCTTT. It codes for CSVERSTEAFF.

The chain employs TRBV5-1 and TRBJ2-2, with 7 bases aligning to TRBD2. The V gene's germline CDR1 is SGHRS and CDR2 YFSETQ. V shed 5 bases, J shed 5 bases, and the junction held 6 bases outside the gene matches. The CDR3 length is 14 residues. CDR3 sequence (DNA): TGCGCCAGCAGAGCGGGGTCCGATACCGGGGAGCTGTTTTTT. Translating it yields CASRAGSDTGELFF.

The rearrangement joins TRBV19 to TRBJ2-6; D gene uncertain. V was pared by 6 bases and J by 0 bases, with 6 bases between. Germline loops: CDR1 LNHDA, CDR2 SQIVND (reference sequence). CDR3 length: 14 residues. The CDR3 protein is CASSRNSGANVLTF. The CDR3 region has the DNA TGTGCCAGTAGCCGAAACTCTGGGGCCAACGTCCTGACTTTC.

The V call is TRBV11-1, the J call TRBJ2-1; the D is unclear. Looked up from germline, CDR1 is SGHAT and CDR2 is FQDESV (reference sequence). The CDR3 runs 15 residues. Trimming cost V 5 bases and J 9 bases, with 20 bases left between them. CDR3 region: CASSPTTLLGGEQFF. The CDR3 region has the DNA TGTGCCAGCAGCCCGACAACGCTATTAGGTGGTGAGCAGTTCTTC.

V gene TRBV27 combines with J gene TRBJ2-5; D unclear. The CDR3 is 14 amino acids. The germline V gene encodes CDR1 MNHEY and CDR2 SMNVEV (reference sequence). Trimming cost V 1 base and J 5 bases, with 11 bases left between them. CDR3 region: CASSLWASHETQYF. DNA of the CDR3: TGTGCCAGCAGTTTATGGGCTAGTCACGAGACCCAGTACTTC.

Comment on this clone: Other DNA sequences in this sample translate to the same CDR3. V usage is TRBV5-1 and J usage is TRBJ2-3; 9 nucleotides align to TRBD1. The CDR3 loop spans 15 amino acids. Germline CDR1 SGHRS, CDR2 YFSETQ. Trimming took 4 bases from V and 0 from J; bases not matched to a gene: 3. In nucleotides, the CDR3 is TGCGCCAGCAGCGGGGGACAGGGTAGCACAGATACGCAGTATTTT. Translation gives CASSGGQGSTDTQYF.

The chain recombines TRBV6-6 with TRBJ2-3; possible D gene TRBD2, 5 bases. V lost 2 bases to trimming and J lost 6 bases, with 9 bases between them. Germline lookup yields CDR1 MNHNY and CDR2 SVGAGI (reference sequence). This CDR3 spans 13 amino acids. CDR3 sequence (DNA): TGTGCCAGCAGTTACGGACGAGGGGATACGCAGTATTTT. The encoded protein is CASSYGRGDTQYF.

This clone was seen a single time. The chain couples TRBV7-6 to TRBJ2-1; 7 bases line up with TRBD2. This CDR3 is 15 amino acids long. The V gene's germline CDR1 is SGHVS and CDR2 FNYEAQ. J was trimmed by 5 bases and V by 0 bases; bases with no gene match: 4. For the CDR3, the DNA is TGTGCCAGCAGCTTAGCCACCGGGACTAACAATGAGCAGTTCTTC. Amino acids: CASSLATGTNNEQFF. The full variable domain, in which reference TRBV7-6 and TRBJ2-1 provide the parts outside the CDR3, is GAGVSQSPRYKVTKRGQDVALRCDPISGHVSLYWYRQALGQGPEFLTYFNYEAQQDKSGLPNDRFSAERPEGSISTLTIQRTEQRDSAMYRCASSLATGTNNEQFFGPGTRLTVL.

The J gene is TRBJ2-7, the V gene TRBV7-8, with 13 bases that match TRBD2. V dropped 4 bases and J dropped 4; count of bases not matched to a gene: 4. CDR1 and CDR2 from the germline V gene are SGHVS and FQNEAQ. This CDR3 comprises 15 residues. The chain's CDR3 is CASSYRTSGRYEQYF. CDR3 sequence (DNA): TGTGCCAGCAGCTACCGGACTAGCGGGAGATACGAGCAGTACTTC.